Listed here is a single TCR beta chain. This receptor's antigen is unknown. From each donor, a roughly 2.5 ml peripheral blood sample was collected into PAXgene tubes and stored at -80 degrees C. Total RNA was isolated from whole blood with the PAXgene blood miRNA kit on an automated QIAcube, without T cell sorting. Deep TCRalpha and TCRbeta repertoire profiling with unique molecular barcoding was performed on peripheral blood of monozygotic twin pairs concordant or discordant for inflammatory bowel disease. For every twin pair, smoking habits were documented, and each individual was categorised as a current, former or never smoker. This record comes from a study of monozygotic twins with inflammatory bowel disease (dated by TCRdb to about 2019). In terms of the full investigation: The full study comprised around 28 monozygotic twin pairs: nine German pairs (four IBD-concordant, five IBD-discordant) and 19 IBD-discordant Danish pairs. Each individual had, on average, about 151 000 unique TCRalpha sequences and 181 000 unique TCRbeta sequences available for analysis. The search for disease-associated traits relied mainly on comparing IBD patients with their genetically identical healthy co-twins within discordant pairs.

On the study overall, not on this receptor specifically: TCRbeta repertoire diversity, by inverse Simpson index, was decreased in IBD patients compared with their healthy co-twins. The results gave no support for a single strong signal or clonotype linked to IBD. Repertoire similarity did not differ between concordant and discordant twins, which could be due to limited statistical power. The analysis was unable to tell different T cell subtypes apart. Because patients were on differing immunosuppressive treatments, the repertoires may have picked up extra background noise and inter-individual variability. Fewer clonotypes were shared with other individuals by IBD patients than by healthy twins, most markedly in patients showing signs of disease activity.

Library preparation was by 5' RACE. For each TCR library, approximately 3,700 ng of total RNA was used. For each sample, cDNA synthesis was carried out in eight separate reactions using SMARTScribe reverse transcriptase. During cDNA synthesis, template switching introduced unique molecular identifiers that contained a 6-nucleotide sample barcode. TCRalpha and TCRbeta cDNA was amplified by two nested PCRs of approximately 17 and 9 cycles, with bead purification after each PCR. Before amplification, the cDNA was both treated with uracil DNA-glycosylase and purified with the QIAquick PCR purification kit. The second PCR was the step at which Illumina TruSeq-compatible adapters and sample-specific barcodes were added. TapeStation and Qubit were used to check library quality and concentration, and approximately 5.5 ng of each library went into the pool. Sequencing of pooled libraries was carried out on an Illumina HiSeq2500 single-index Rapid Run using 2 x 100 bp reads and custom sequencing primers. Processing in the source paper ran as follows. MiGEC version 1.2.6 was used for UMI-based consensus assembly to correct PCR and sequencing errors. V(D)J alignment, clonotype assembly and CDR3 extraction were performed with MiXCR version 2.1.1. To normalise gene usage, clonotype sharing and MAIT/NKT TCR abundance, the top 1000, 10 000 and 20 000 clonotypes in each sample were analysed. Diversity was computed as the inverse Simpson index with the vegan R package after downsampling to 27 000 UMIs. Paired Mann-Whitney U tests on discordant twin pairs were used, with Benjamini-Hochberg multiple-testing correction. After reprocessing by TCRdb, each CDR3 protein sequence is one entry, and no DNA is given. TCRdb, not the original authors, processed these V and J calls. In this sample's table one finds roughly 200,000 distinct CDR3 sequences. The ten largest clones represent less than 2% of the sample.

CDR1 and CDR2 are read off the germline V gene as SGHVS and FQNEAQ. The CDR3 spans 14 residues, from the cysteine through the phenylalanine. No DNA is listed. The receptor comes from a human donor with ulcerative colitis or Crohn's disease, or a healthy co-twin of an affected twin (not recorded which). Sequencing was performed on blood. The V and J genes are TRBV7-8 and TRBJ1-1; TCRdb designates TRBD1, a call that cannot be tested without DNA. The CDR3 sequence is CASMSRGGDTEAFF.